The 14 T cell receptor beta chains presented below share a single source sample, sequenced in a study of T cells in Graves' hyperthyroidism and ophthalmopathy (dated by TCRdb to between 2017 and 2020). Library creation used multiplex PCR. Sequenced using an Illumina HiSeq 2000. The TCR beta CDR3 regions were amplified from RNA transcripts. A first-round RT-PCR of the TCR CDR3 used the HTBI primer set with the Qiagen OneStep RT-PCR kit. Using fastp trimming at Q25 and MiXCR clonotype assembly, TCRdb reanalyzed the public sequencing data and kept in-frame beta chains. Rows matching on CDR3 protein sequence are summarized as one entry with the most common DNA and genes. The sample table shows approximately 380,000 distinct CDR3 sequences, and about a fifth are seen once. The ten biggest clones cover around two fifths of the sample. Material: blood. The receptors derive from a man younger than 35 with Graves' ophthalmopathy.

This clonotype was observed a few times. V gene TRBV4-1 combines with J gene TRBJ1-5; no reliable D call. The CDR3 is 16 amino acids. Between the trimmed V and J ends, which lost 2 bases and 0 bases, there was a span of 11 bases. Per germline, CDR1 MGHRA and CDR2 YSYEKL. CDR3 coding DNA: TGCGCCAGCAGCCAATCGGCAGGTGTTAGCAATCAGCCCCAGCATTTT. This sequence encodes CASSQSAGVSNQPQHF.

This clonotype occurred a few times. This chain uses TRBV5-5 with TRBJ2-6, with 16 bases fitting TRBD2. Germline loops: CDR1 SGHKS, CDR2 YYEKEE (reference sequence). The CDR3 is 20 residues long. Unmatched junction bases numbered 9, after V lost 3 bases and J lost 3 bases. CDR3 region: CASSSNRGLAGGLGANVLTF. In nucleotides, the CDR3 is TGTGCCAGCAGCTCAAACAGGGGACTAGCGGGGGGGCTTGGGGCCAACGTCCTGACTTTC.

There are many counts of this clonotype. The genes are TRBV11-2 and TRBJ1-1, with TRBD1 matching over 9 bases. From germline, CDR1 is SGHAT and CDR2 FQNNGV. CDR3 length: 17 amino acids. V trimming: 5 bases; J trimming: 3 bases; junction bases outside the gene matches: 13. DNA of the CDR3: TGTGCCAGCAGCACCACCGGGACAGGGTTCATGGACACTGAAGCTTTCTTT. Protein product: CASSTTGTGFMDTEAFF. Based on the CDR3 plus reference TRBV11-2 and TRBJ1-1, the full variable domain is EAGVAQSPRYKIIEKRQSVAFWCNPISGHATLYWYQQILGQGPKLLIQFQNNGVVDDSQLPKDRFSAERLKGVDSTLKIQPAKLEDSAVYLCASSTTGTGFMDTEAFFGQGTRLTVV.

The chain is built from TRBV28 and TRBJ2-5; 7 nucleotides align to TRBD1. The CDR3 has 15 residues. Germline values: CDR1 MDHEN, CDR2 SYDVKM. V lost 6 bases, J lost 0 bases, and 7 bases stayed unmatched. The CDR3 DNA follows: TGTGCCAGCAGGATGGGACAGACTAACCAAGAGACCCAGTACTTC. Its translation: CASRMGQTNQETQYF. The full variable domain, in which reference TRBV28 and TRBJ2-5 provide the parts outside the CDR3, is DVKVTQSSRYLVKRTGEKVFLECVQDMDHENMFWYRQDPGLGLRLIYFSYDVKMKEKGDIPEGYSVSREKKERFSLILESASTNQTSMYLCASRMGQTNQETQYFGPGTRLLVL.

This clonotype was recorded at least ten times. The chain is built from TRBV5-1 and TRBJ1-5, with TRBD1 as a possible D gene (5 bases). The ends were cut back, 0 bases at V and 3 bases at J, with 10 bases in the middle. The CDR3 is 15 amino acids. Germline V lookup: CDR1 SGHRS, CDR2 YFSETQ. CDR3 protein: CASSLGGEINQPQHF. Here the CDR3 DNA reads TGCGCCAGCAGCTTGGGGGGGGAGATCAATCAGCCCCAGCATTTT.

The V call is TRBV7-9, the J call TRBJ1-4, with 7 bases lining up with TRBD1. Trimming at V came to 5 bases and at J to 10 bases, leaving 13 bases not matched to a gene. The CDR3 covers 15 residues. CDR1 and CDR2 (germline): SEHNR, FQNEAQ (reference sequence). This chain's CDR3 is CASSTSDRPYVKLFF. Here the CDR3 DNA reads TGTGCCAGCAGCACTTCGGACAGGCCGTATGTAAAACTGTTTTTT.

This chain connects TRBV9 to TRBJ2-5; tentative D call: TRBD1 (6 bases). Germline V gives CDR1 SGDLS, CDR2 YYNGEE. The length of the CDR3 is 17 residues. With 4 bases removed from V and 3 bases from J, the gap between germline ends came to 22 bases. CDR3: CASSLAVGTQEEETQYF. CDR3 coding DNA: TGTGCCAGCAGCCTTGCCGTTGGGACACAGGAAGAAGAGACCCAGTACTTC.

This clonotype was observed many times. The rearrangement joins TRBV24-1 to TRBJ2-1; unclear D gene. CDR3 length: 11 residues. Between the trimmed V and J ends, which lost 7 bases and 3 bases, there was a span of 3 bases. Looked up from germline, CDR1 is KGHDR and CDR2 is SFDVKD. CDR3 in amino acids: CATSSYNEQFF. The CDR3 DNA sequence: TGTGCCACCAGCAGCTACAATGAGCAGTTCTTC.

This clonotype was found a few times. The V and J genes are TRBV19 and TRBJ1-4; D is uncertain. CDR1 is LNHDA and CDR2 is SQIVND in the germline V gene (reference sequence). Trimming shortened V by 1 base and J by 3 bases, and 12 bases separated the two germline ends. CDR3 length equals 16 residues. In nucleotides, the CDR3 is TGTGCCAGTAGTATAGTTTGGGGAACGGCTAATGAAAAACTGTTTTTT. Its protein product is CASSIVWGTANEKLFF.

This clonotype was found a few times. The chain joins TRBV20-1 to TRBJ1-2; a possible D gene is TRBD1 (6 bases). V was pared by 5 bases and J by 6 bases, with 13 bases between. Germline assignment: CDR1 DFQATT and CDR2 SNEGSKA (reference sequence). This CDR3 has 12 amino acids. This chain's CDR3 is CSAPTGSDGYTF. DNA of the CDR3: TGCAGTGCTCCCACAGGGAGCGATGGCTACACCTTC.

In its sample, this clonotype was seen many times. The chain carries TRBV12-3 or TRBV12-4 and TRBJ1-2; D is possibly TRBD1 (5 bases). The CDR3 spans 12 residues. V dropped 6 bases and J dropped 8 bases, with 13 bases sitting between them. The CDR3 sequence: CASSLWGDGYTF. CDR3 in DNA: TGTGCCAGCAGCCTATGGGGGGACGGCTACACCTTC.

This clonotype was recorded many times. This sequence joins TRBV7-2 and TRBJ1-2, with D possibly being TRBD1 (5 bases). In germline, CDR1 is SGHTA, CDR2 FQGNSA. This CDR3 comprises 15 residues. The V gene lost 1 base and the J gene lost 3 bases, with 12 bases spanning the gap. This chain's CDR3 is CASSLGEGRYYGYTF. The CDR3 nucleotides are TGTGCCAGCAGCTTAGGGGAGGGGCGCTACTATGGCTACACCTTC.

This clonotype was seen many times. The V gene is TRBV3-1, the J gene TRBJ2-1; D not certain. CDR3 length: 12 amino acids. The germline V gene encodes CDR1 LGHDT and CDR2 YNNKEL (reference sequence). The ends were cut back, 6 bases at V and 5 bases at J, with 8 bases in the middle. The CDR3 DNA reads TGTGCCAGCAGTGGCTACCACAATGAGCAGTTCTTC. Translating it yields CASSGYHNEQFF.

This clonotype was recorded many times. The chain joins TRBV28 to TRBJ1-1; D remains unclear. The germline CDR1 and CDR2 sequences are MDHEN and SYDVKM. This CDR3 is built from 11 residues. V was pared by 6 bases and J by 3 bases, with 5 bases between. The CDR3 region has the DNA TGTGCCAGCAGAAGATACACTGAAGCTTTCTTT. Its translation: CASRRYTEAFF.